This section outlines one TCR beta chain sequence together with its context. The antigen is unknown. The table came from immunoSEQ multiplex PCR; TCRdb's copy has only in-frame clones and leaves some out. Here the sample spans 30,000 to 45,000 clones, around 90% being singletons. The data were taken from a study of T cells in localized non-small cell lung cancer. The study, taken as a whole, reports: Out of the top 100 tumor clones, a median roughly 52 were seen in adjacent lung. Heterogeneity remains possible because sequencing was limited to only one tumor region. Tumor trailed uninvolved adjacent lung in T cell clonality, which peaked there. Longer overall survival was associated with a higher density of T cells in the blood.

The receptor's source is a woman aged 40-70 years with stage I lung adenocarcinoma. The material sequenced was peripheral blood, taken before any cancer treatment.

The CDR3 protein is CASSPPRGQETQYF. CDR3 coding DNA: TGTGCCAGCAGTCCCCCGAGGGGCCAAGAGACCCAGTACTTC. J is TRBJ2-5 and V is TRBV2; D may correspond to TRBD1 or TRBD2 (5 bases each). Trimming shortened V by 5 bases and J by 1 base, and 11 bases separated the two germline ends. In germline, CDR1 is SNHLY, CDR2 FYNNEI. This CDR3 has 14 residues.